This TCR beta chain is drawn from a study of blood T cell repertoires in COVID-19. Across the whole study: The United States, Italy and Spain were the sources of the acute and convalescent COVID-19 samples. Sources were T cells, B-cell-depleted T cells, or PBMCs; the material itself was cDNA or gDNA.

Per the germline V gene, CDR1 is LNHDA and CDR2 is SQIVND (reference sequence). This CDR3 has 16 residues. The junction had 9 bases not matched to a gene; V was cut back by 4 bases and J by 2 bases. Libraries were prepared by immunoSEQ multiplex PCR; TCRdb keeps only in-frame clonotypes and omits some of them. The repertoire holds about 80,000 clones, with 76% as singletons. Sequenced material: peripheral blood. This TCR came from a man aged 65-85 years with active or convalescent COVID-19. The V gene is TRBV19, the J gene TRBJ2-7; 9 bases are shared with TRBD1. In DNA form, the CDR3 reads TGTGCCAGTAGTACCCAGACCGGGACAGGGACCTACGAGCAGTACTTC. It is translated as CASSTQTGTGTYEQYF.